A single sample gave rise to the 24 T cell receptor beta chains below, sequenced in a study of shared clonotypes between healthy human individuals (dated by TCRdb to the early 2020s). The library was produced with the immunoSEQ multiplex PCR assay. TCRdb's version of the immuneACCESS table is confined to in-frame rearrangements and falls short of the full clone set. An unresolved V gene accounts for under half of the shortfall where checked; the remainder is of unknown origin. The sample table contains 2 million or so clones; only one count was recorded for roughly 94% of them. The ten largest clonotypes hold roughly 0.13% of the sample. Sequences were obtained from naive CD4+ T cells sorted from blood. The sample's cell subset or site, from its label and the paper: CD45RA+ positively selected. These receptors were collected from a man aged 18 to 30 in good health.

DNA of the CDR3: TGCGCCAGCAGCTTGGGAACAGGGATAGGAACTGAAGCTTTCTTT. This codes for CASSLGTGIGTEAFF. This rearrangement joins TRBV5-1 to TRBJ1-1; perhaps TRBD1 as D (6 bases). Germline values: CDR1 SGHRS, CDR2 YFSETQ. V gave up 0 bases and J gave up 5 bases, with 14 bases separating them. The CDR3 is made up of 15 amino acids.

The rearrangement joins TRBV6-5 to TRBJ2-1; TRBD2 matches at 9 bases. The CDR3 is made up of 13 amino acids. V shed 10 bases and J 9 bases; nucleotides not matched to a gene: 10. CDR1 is MNHEY and CDR2 is SVGAGI in the germline V gene. The CDR3 DNA sequence: TGTGCCACCCGGACTAGCGTCCTAGGTGAGCAGTTCTTC. It yields the protein CATRTSVLGEQFF.

Note on this clone: Germline is not matched at one junction end, which may reflect a read error. The rearrangement joins TRBV7-7 to TRBJ2-1, with 10 bases lining up with TRBD2. Germline V gene lookup returns CDR1 SSHAT and CDR2 FNYEAQ (reference sequence). This CDR3 is 18 amino acids long. CDR3 nucleotides: TGTGCTAGCAGCTTAGTTCTGTCCCCTAGCGGGAGCTACAATGAGCAGTTCTTC. It encodes CASSLVLSPSGSYNEQFF. The entire variable domain, with the rest obtained from reference TRBV7-7 and TRBJ2-1, is as follows: GAGVSQSPRYKVTKRGQDVTLRCDPISSHATLYWYQQALGQGPEFLTYFNYEAQPDKSGLPSDRFSAERPEGSISTLTIQRTEQRDSAMYRCASSLVLSPSGSYNEQFFGPGTRLTVL.

This clone has a count of ten or more. This chain connects TRBV11-1 to TRBJ2-7; TRBD1 matches 9 bases. This CDR3 region has 14 residues. Per the germline V gene, CDR1 is SGHAT and CDR2 is FQDESV (reference sequence). With 6 bases clipped from V and 3 bases from J, the junction kept 6 bases outside the gene matches. CDR3 in DNA: TGTGCCAGCAGTCGGGACAGGGCTAACTACGAGCAGTACTTC. Translated, it gives CASSRDRANYEQYF.

V gene TRBV10-3 combines with J gene TRBJ2-1; 15 bases fit TRBD2. The V gene end was trimmed by 3 bases and the J gene end by 9 bases; junction bases not matched to a gene: 6. The germline V gene has CDR1 ENHRY and CDR2 SYGVKD. The CDR3 has 16 amino acids. CDR3 amino acids: CAISDPGGLAGGEQFF. The CDR3 nucleotides are TGTGCCATCAGTGACCCCGGGGGACTAGCGGGAGGTGAGCAGTTCTTC.

J is TRBJ1-1 and V is TRBV19; no reliable D call. This CDR3 comprises 13 residues. With 5 bases removed from V and 0 bases from J, the gap between germline ends came to 7 bases. Germline V gene lookup returns CDR1 LNHDA and CDR2 SQIVND (reference sequence). The CDR3 spells CASSLEMNTEAFF. CDR3 sequence (DNA): TGTGCCAGTAGTTTGGAGATGAACACTGAAGCTTTCTTT.

This chain links TRBV6-6 with TRBJ2-7, with 10 positions matching TRBD1. Looked up from germline, CDR1 is MNHNY and CDR2 is SVGAGI (reference sequence). With 6 bases clipped from V and 3 bases from J, the junction kept 5 bases outside the gene matches. The CDR3 contains 14 residues. The CDR3 DNA sequence: TGTGCCAGCAGGCCGGGACAGGGGATCTACGAGCAGTACTTC. Its translation is CASRPGQGIYEQYF.

The CDR3 DNA reads as TGTGCCTGGAGGCGACAGGGGTCCGAGCAGTACTTC. Amino acid sequence: CAWRRQGSEQYF. The rearrangement joins TRBV30 to TRBJ2-7; 8 nucleotides line up with TRBD1. V shed 3 bases and J 6 bases; nucleotides not matched to a gene: 4. The CDR3 covers 12 residues. The V gene's germline CDR1 is GTSNPN and CDR2 SVGIG (reference sequence).

The CDR3 is CASSPNSDVWLPGNQPQHF. The CDR3 region has the DNA TGTGCCAGCTCACCGAACTCGGACGTTTGGCTGCCGGGCAATCAGCCCCAGCATTTT. The rearrangement uses TRBV18 and TRBJ1-5, with unresolved D. The V end lost 3 bases, the J end lost 2 bases, and 23 bases lay between the germline ends. The CDR3 covers 19 residues. CDR1 and CDR2 (germline): KGHSH, LQKENI.

This chain links TRBV28 with TRBJ1-5; no definite D call. Trimming removed 8 bases from V and 0 bases from J, with 14 bases in between. CDR3 length: 15 residues. The germline CDR1 and CDR2 sequences are MDHEN and SYDVKM. DNA of the CDR3: TGTGCCAGCCAACGGATAAGAAATAGCAATCAGCCCCAGCATTTT. It encodes CASQRIRNSNQPQHF.

V is TRBV5-6 and J is TRBJ2-1; 10 nucleotides align to TRBD2. This CDR3 is 17 amino acids long. Germline CDR1 reads SGHDT; CDR2 reads YYEEEE. J was trimmed by 2 bases and V by 3 bases; bases with no gene match: 8. In nucleotides, the CDR3 is TGTGCCAGCAGCTCCAAACCCGGACTAGCGGCCTACAATGAGCAGTTCTTC. Translated, it gives CASSSKPGLAAYNEQFF. Looking up the rest from reference TRBV5-6 and TRBJ2-1 gives the full variable domain: DAGVTQSPTHLIKTRGQQVTLRCSPKSGHDTVSWYQQALGQGPQFIFQYYEEEERQRGNFPDRFSGHQFPNYSSELNVNALLLGDSALYLCASSSKPGLAAYNEQFFGPGTRLTVL.

V and J are TRBV14 and TRBJ2-7; D ambiguous. The germline V gene has CDR1 SGHDN and CDR2 FVKESK. V dropped 3 bases and J dropped 3 bases, with 12 bases sitting between them. This CDR3 region has 14 residues. The CDR3 DNA reads TGTGCCAGCAGCCAGGCCTATCGGAACTACGAGCAGTACTTC. The encoded protein is CASSQAYRNYEQYF.

This chain connects TRBV25-1 to TRBJ1-6; tentative D call: TRBD1 (5 bases). This CDR3 comprises 13 residues. CDR1 and CDR2 from the germline V gene are MGHDK and SYGVNS. The V end lost 5 bases, the J end lost 9 bases, and 11 bases lay between the germline ends. Here the CDR3 reads CASSRDVFSPLHF. The CDR3 nucleotides read TGTGCCAGCAGTAGGGACGTTTTTTCACCCCTCCACTTT.

This clone was seen only once. Within the sample, other DNA sequences also encode this same CDR3. The rearrangement links TRBV9 to TRBJ2-7, with 10 nucleotides matching TRBD1. Germline CDR1 and CDR2: SGDLS and YYNGEE. The CDR3 length is 14 residues. Trimming took 4 bases from V and 2 from J; bases not matched to a gene: 3. The CDR3 region is CASSPGQGAYEQYF. CDR3 DNA: TGTGCCAGCAGCCCCGGACAGGGGGCCTACGAGCAGTACTTC. The variable domain in full, with the rest retrieved from reference TRBV9 and TRBJ2-7, is DSGVTQTPKHLITATGQRVTLRCSPRSGDLSVYWYQQSLDQGLQFLIQYYNGEERAKGNILERFSAQQFPDLHSELNLSSLELGDSALYFCASSPGQGAYEQYFGPGTRLTVT.

The chain is built from TRBV10-3 and TRBJ2-2, with a possible D match to TRBD2 (7 bases). This CDR3 region has 16 residues. The germline gives CDR1 ENHRY, CDR2 SYGVKD. Trimming took 2 bases from V and 3 from J, leaving 13 bases between them. CDR3 nucleotides: TGTGCCATCAGTGAGCTGAGGGGGGGTGACACCGGGGAGCTGTTTTTT. This encodes CAISELRGGDTGELFF.

The chain couples TRBV27 to TRBJ1-6; no reliable D call. CDR1 is MNHEY, CDR2 SMNVEV, per germline (reference sequence). Deletions cut 3 bases from V and 0 bases from J, with 6 bases between. This CDR3 has 15 amino acids. In DNA, the CDR3 is TGTGCCAGCAGTTTCCAGAGCTCCTATAATTCACCCCTCCACTTT. Its protein product is CASSFQSSYNSPLHF.

Turning to this clone: One base away lies a much larger clone, so this may be a sequencing read error. Distinct nucleotide sequences in the sample also encode this CDR3. V is TRBV5-5 and J is TRBJ1-1, with a tentative D call TRBD1 (5 bases). The CDR3 is 13 residues long. Germline-derived CDR1 and CDR2 are SGHKS and YYEKEE (reference sequence). The V gene lost 4 bases and the J gene lost 1 base, with 8 bases spanning the gap. CDR3: CASSLGGNTEAFF. The CDR3 region has the DNA TGTGCCAGCAGCCTCGGGGGGAACACTGAAGCTTTCTTT.

The chain has TRBV28 and TRBJ1-2; perhaps TRBD1 as D (6 bases). This CDR3 spans 16 amino acids. Germline values: CDR1 MDHEN, CDR2 SYDVKM. V was shortened by 2 bases and J by 8 bases, with 21 bases between the two germline ends. For the CDR3, the DNA is TGTGCCAGCAGTTTACTGAACTTGCGGACAGCGGGCGGCTACACCTTC. Its protein is CASSLLNLRTAGGYTF.

The V gene is TRBV5-6, the J gene TRBJ2-7; D unclear. V was cut by 2 bases and J by 2 bases, with 14 bases left in between. CDR1 and CDR2 from the germline V gene are SGHDT and YYEEEE. CDR3 length equals 15 residues. The CDR3: CASSFRFTGAYEQYF. CDR3 nucleotides: TGTGCCAGCAGCTTTAGGTTTACCGGAGCCTACGAGCAGTACTTC.

The chain couples TRBV5-4 to TRBJ2-2, with a possible D match to TRBD2 (5 bases). The ends were cut back, 2 bases at V and 2 bases at J, with 10 bases in the middle. This CDR3 has 15 amino acids. CDR1 is SGHNT, CDR2 YYREEE, per germline (reference sequence). CDR3 sequence: CASSFRTGNTGELFF. The CDR3 DNA sequence: TGTGCCAGCAGCTTCAGAACGGGAAACACCGGGGAGCTGTTTTTT.

Concerning this clone: Distinct nucleotide sequences in the sample also encode this CDR3. In DNA form, the CDR3 reads TGTGCCAGCAGCTTAGTTGGGGCAACCGGGGAGCTGTTTTTT. It yields the protein CASSLVGATGELFF. This chain links TRBV7-2 with TRBJ2-2, with D perhaps TRBD1 (5 bases). Deletions cut 1 base from V and 5 bases from J, with 8 bases between. Germline-derived CDR1 and CDR2 are SGHTA and FQGNSA. CDR3 length: 14 residues.

This chain connects TRBV12-5 to TRBJ2-1, with 7 nucleotides matching TRBD2. Germline CDR1 is LGHNT and CDR2 is FRNRAP. Germline trimming cut 4 bases from V and 5 bases from J; bases unmatched to any gene: 2. The CDR3 sequence is 13 residues long. CDR3 DNA sequence: TGTGCTAGTGGTTCCGGGACTAACAATGAGCAGTTCTTC. Encoded protein: CASGSGTNNEQFF.

This chain uses TRBV5-1 with TRBJ1-1; 7 bases are a match to TRBD1. Per germline, CDR1 SGHRS and CDR2 YFSETQ. The trim removed 4 bases at V and 4 bases at J, leaving 7 bases unmatched. The length of the CDR3 is 14 residues. CDR3 bases: TGCGCCAGCAGCGACGAAAGGGGGCGCACTGAAGCTTTCTTT. Amino acids: CASSDERGRTEAFF.

The rearrangement joins TRBV5-1 to TRBJ2-3; tentative D call: TRBD2 (6 bases). V lost 4 bases to trimming and J lost 4 bases, with 16 bases between them. The germline V gene encodes CDR1 SGHRS and CDR2 YFSETQ. The CDR3 loop spans 15 amino acids. The CDR3 nucleotides read TGCGCCAGCAGCATGACTAGTGAGATAGCAGATACGCAGTATTTT. Translation gives CASSMTSEIADTQYF.